This TCR beta chain was found in a study of PD-L1 blockade in urothelial cancer. Study-wide background: T cells were recovered from blood samples at a median of approximately 150,000.

With 4 bases removed from V and 5 bases from J, the gap between germline ends came to 16 bases. This CDR3 has 15 amino acids. The germline V gene encodes CDR1 SGHTA and CDR2 FQGNSA. This clone was seen only a few times. Profiling relied on immunoSEQ multiplex PCR, and the TCRdb table lists in-frame clones only, not all of them. The table includes about 35,000 clones, approximately 84% detected once. This sample's time point: peripheral blood 6 weeks after treatment start. This sequence joins TRBV7-2 and TRBJ2-3; D possibly corresponds to TRBD2 (5 bases). The sequence was obtained from a man between 35 and 55 years old with urothelial cancer. The material sequenced was PBMCs, taken around atezolizumab (anti-PD-L1) treatment. The CDR3 region has the DNA TGTGCCAGCAGCTCCGGGGTCGGGATTGTAGATACGCAGTATTTT. Translation: CASSSGVGIVDTQYF.